A single sample gave rise to the 13 T cell receptor beta chains below, sequenced in a study of cytomegalovirus exposure and HLA in healthy donors. 60 Vbeta and 13 Jbeta primers were used in PCR. The repertoire was sequenced with immunoSEQ multiplex PCR; TCRdb's copy has only in-frame clones and lacks some. The sample holds tens of thousands of clones; 55% to 80% are singletons and the top ten take about 7.6%. Material: PBMCs. The source is a man between 35 and 55 years old in good health and CMV-seropositive.

This sequence joins TRBV9 and TRBJ2-3; weak D call: TRBD1 (5 bases). V lost 0 bases to trimming and J lost 12 bases, with 11 bases between them. This CDR3 has 12 residues. Germline-derived CDR1 and CDR2 are SGDLS and YYNGEE. The CDR3 DNA reads TGTGCCAGCAGCGTAGATGTCAGGGTCCAGTATTTT. It yields the protein CASSVDVRVQYF.

This clone is a singleton in its sample. The chain recombines TRBV7-3 with TRBJ1-1; 10 bases fit TRBD1. The junction had 3 bases not matched to a gene; V was cut back by 1 base and J by 4 bases. This CDR3 spans 15 amino acids. Per the germline V gene, CDR1 is SGHTA and CDR2 is FQGTGA. The CDR3 here is CASSLIGDRGTEAFF. The CDR3 DNA sequence: TGTGCCAGCAGCTTAATAGGGGACAGGGGCACTGAAGCTTTCTTT.

This clone was observed a few times. The rearrangement uses TRBV2 and TRBJ1-1; D is ambiguous. V was trimmed by 5 bases and J by 6 bases, leaving 7 bases between them. This CDR3 comprises 11 residues. In germline, CDR1 is SNHLY, CDR2 FYNNEI. The DNA for the CDR3 is TGTGCCAGCAGTTCCCGGGCTGAAGCTTTCTTT. This gives the protein CASSSRAEAFF.

The chain combines TRBV5-4 with TRBJ1-2, with 8 nucleotides matching TRBD1. V shed 0 bases and J 4 bases; nucleotides not matched to a gene: 5. CDR3 length: 15 amino acids. Per the germline V gene, CDR1 is SGHNT and CDR2 is YYREEE (reference sequence). The CDR3: CASSLGQGLFYGYTF. The CDR3 DNA follows: TGTGCCAGCAGCTTGGGACAGGGGCTCTTCTATGGCTACACCTTC. Full variable domain (outside the CDR3, taken from reference TRBV5-4 and TRBJ1-2): ETGVTQSPTHLIKTRGQQVTLRCSSQSGHNTVSWYQQALGQGPQFIFQYYREEENGRGNFPPRFSGLQFPNYSSELNVNALELDDSALYLCASSLGQGLFYGYTFGSGTRLTVV.

This chain links TRBV27 with TRBJ2-7, with 7 bases lining up with TRBD2. Germline V gene lookup returns CDR1 MNHEY and CDR2 SMNVEV (reference sequence). The CDR3 runs 14 residues. The J segment lost 4 bases and the V segment lost 6 bases, leaving 9 bases of the junction unmatched. The CDR3 DNA reads as TGTGCCAGCAGCCCCGGGACGGGGGGTTACGAGCAGTACTTC. Encoded protein: CASSPGTGGYEQYF.

V is TRBV30 and J is TRBJ1-3; the D is unclear. The CDR3 has 13 residues. Germline V lookup: CDR1 GTSNPN, CDR2 SVGIG (reference sequence). The V end lost 2 bases, the J end lost 4 bases, and 9 bases lay between the germline ends. The CDR3 region is CAWSKSRGNTIYF. The DNA of the CDR3 is TGTGCCTGGAGTAAGTCCAGGGGAAACACCATATATTTT.

This clone has just a few counts. The CDR3: CASSPGQMNTEAFF. CDR3 DNA: TGTGCCAGCAGTCCCGGACAGATGAACACTGAAGCTTTCTTT. The rearrangement uses TRBV6-5 and TRBJ1-1; a possible D gene is TRBD1 (6 bases). The CDR3 is made up of 14 amino acids. The germline V and J ends were trimmed by 5 bases and 0 bases, with 10 bases remaining between them. Looked up from germline, CDR1 is MNHEY and CDR2 is SVGAGI.

CDR3 protein: CATGLGRYNEQFF. The CDR3 DNA is TGTGCCACGGGGCTTGGTCGGTACAATGAGCAGTTCTTC. This chain links TRBV15 with TRBJ2-1, with D possibly matching TRBD1 (5 bases). The CDR3 runs to 13 residues. CDR1 and CDR2 from the germline V gene are LNHNV and YYDKDF (reference sequence). Trimming cost V 9 bases and J 4 bases, with 13 bases left between them. Using reference TRBV15 and TRBJ2-1 for the parts outside the CDR3, the full variable domain is DAMVIQNPRYQVTQFGKPVTLSCSQTLNHNVMYWYQQKSSQAPKLLFHYYDKDFNNEADTPDNFQSRRPNTSFCFLDIRSPGLGDTAMYLCATGLGRYNEQFFGPGTRLTVL.

Concerning this clone itself: A read error may account for a junction end that differs from germline. The gene calls are TRBV4-1 and TRBJ1-2, with D possibly being TRBD1 (5 bases). This CDR3 is built from 14 residues. CDR1 is MGHRA, CDR2 YSYEKL, per germline. CDR3 in DNA: TGCGCCAGCAGCCAAGGTCAGGGTAACAATGGCTACACCTTC. Residues: CASSQGQGNNGYTF.

The chain combines TRBV2 with TRBJ2-7; 7 bases are shared with TRBD1. The CDR3 loop spans 13 amino acids. In germline, CDR1 is SNHLY, CDR2 FYNNEI. J was trimmed by 9 bases and V by 6 bases; bases with no gene match: 11. The CDR3 reads CASSEGLGQTQYF. CDR3 DNA sequence: TGTGCCAGCAGCGAGGGTTTGGGACAGACGCAGTACTTC.

The chain recombines TRBV4-1 with TRBJ2-3, with D unclear. Trimming took off 3 bases at V and 0 bases at J, with 4 bases between the two ends. CDR1 MGHRA and CDR2 YSYEKL come from the germline V gene. CDR3 size: 13 residues. The CDR3 sequence is CASSHRSTDTQYF. The DNA for the CDR3 is TGCGCCAGCAGCCACAGGAGCACAGATACGCAGTATTTT.

This chain connects TRBV4-2 to TRBJ2-2; D is unresolved. CDR3 size: 16 residues. The germline CDR1 and CDR2 sequences are LGHNA and YNFKEQ. V was shortened by 1 base and J by 4 bases, with 13 bases between the two germline ends. For the CDR3, the DNA is TGTGCCAGCAGCCAAGGGCGAGGCGATCGCACCGGGGAGCTGTTTTTT. This encodes CASSQGRGDRTGELFF.

Only a few counts were recorded for this clone. The chain couples TRBV7-9 to TRBJ2-1; D perhaps matches TRBD1 (6 bases). The V and J ends lost 5 bases and 16 bases respectively, with 18 bases between them. This CDR3 spans 12 amino acids. Germline-derived CDR1 and CDR2 are SEHNR and FQNEAQ (reference sequence). The chain's CDR3 is CASSDNLGGLFF. The CDR3 bases are TGTGCCAGCAGCGATAATCTAGGGGGTCTTTTCTTC.